This TCR beta chain was obtained from a study of blood T cell repertoires in COVID-19. Study processing details: Nucleated cell number was recorded as an estimate derived from reference gene primer amplification. Sequencing was performed with immunoSEQ multiplex PCR; in TCRdb, only in-frame clones are kept and a portion is missing. V, J and clone size derive from that table, while D and trimming were established from the DNA sequence. The sample has some 300,000 clones, roughly 91% seen once. Germline CDR1 reads SEHNR; CDR2 reads FQNEAQ (reference sequence). V lost 3 bases and J 3 bases, leaving 12 bases between the germline ends. The CDR3 is 14 amino acids.

Sequenced sample: PBMCs or T cells enriched from blood (not recorded which). The receptor was derived from a woman aged 50 to 60 who had been exposed to COVID-19. The rearrangement joins TRBV7-9 to TRBJ2-7; D unclear. DNA for the CDR3: TGTGCCAGCAGCTTGAGTCGTCAAAGCTACGAGCAGTACTTC. This codes for CASSLSRQSYEQYF.